A single sample gave rise to the 8 T cell receptor beta chains below, sequenced in a study of cytomegalovirus exposure and HLA in healthy donors (dated by TCRdb to about 2017). Libraries were constructed by the immunoSEQ multiplex PCR assay. For the multiplex PCR, a mixture combining 60 forward primers for TCR Vbeta segments and 13 reverse primers for TCR Jbeta segments was used. TCRdb's version of the immuneACCESS table is confined to in-frame rearrangements and falls short of the full clone set. An unresolved V gene accounts for under half of the shortfall where checked; the remainder is of unknown origin. This specimen's table enumerates around 70,000 clones. Approximately 3.9% of the sample is taken by the ten largest. The sequenced sample was PBMCs. These TCRs come from a female donor in good health and CMV-seropositive.

The chain recombines TRBV4-2 with TRBJ2-1, with 7 bases fitting TRBD2. Trimming removed 1 base from V and 7 bases from J; junction bases left unmatched: 10. The CDR3 length is 16 residues. The germline gives CDR1 LGHNA, CDR2 YNFKEQ. CDR3 sequence reads: CASSQGPVQGLNEQFF. The CDR3 bases are TGTGCCAGCAGCCAAGGACCTGTCCAGGGACTAAATGAGCAGTTCTTC.

The chain links TRBV7-9 to TRBJ1-1; TRBD1 matches at 7 bases. Germline CDR1 is SEHNR and CDR2 is FQNEAQ (reference sequence). Unmatched junction bases numbered 1, after V lost 2 bases and J lost 4 bases. The CDR3 length is 13 residues. The CDR3 DNA reads as TGTGCCAGCAGCTTATCAGGGGGCACTGAAGCTTTCTTT. It encodes CASSLSGGTEAFF.

The V and J genes are TRBV28 and TRBJ2-7; 9 bases line up with TRBD1. Germline V gene sequence: CDR1 MDHEN, CDR2 SYDVKM. The CDR3 consists of 15 residues. V shed 6 bases and J 7 bases; nucleotides not matched to a gene: 13. The CDR3 sequence is CASSTPGQGVGEQYF. CDR3 nucleotides: TGTGCCAGCAGCACACCGGGACAGGGTGTCGGGGAGCAGTACTTC.

V is TRBV11-3 and J is TRBJ1-3, with D possibly being TRBD1 (6 bases). The V gene's germline CDR1 is SGHNT and CDR2 YENEEA. CDR3 length: 12 residues. Trimming took off 4 bases at V and 11 bases at J, with 12 bases between the two ends. The CDR3 DNA reads TGTGCCAGCAGCTCGCGGACAGCCCCCATATATTTT. Amino acid sequence: CASSSRTAPIYF.

The chain recombines TRBV27 with TRBJ1-1; TRBD1 might be the D (5 bases). V lost 2 bases to trimming and J lost 2 bases, with 15 bases between them. Germline CDR1 is MNHEY and CDR2 is SMNVEV (reference sequence). The CDR3 contains 16 residues. In DNA form, the CDR3 reads TGTGCCAGCAGTTTAGGAGTGGGGGGTCTAAACACTGAAGCTTTCTTT. As protein: CASSLGVGGLNTEAFF.

The J gene is TRBJ1-1, the V gene TRBV9; D is unclear. CDR1 and CDR2 from the germline V gene are SGDLS and YYNGEE. Deletions cut 0 bases from V and 5 bases from J, with 8 bases between. There are 13 residues in the CDR3. The CDR3 nucleotides read TGTGCCAGCAGCGTAGTAGTCGGGACTGAAGCTTTCTTT. Encoded protein: CASSVVVGTEAFF.

Worth noting for this clone: The junction shows a germline mismatch at one end, possibly a read error. V gene TRBV7-7 combines with J gene TRBJ2-1, with unresolved D. Germline-derived CDR1 and CDR2 are SSHAT and FNYEAQ (reference sequence). CDR3 size: 13 residues. CDR3 nucleotide sequence: TGTGCTAGCAGCCCAAACAAATACAATGAGCAGTTCTTC. Residues: CASSPNKYNEQFF.

This chain uses TRBV5-1 with TRBJ2-3; D gene ambiguous. CDR1 and CDR2 from the germline V gene are SGHRS and YFSETQ. The CDR3 spans 16 residues. The ends were cut back, 0 bases at V and 0 bases at J, with 11 bases in the middle. The CDR3 spells CASSLDPGSSTDTQYF. The CDR3 bases are TGCGCCAGCAGCTTGGATCCGGGTTCGAGCACAGATACGCAGTATTTT.